These 12 T cell receptor beta chains were all obtained from the same sample, sequenced in a study of blood T cell repertoires in COVID-19. Assay: immunoSEQ multiplex PCR; the TCRdb copy retains only in-frame clones and omits some. The sample has a few hundred thousand clones; about 90% are singletons. Material: peripheral blood. These receptors were collected from a man aged 18-30 years with active or convalescent COVID-19.

This chain uses TRBV27 with TRBJ2-1; TRBD2 aligns across 8 bases. Germline V gene data show CDR1 as MNHEY and CDR2 as SMNVEV (reference sequence). With 7 bases clipped from V and 7 bases from J, the junction kept 9 bases outside the gene matches. There are 14 residues in the CDR3. The CDR3 sequence: CASTFWGGGNEQFF. The CDR3 DNA reads TGTGCCAGCACCTTCTGGGGCGGGGGGAATGAGCAGTTCTTC.

The chain has TRBV27 and TRBJ1-5, with 7 bases lining up with TRBD1. The CDR3 runs to 16 residues. V gave up 4 bases and J gave up 1 base; unmatched junction bases: 7. The germline V gene encodes CDR1 MNHEY and CDR2 SMNVEV (reference sequence). For the CDR3, the DNA is TGTGCCAGCAGTTCTACAGGGGATATGAGCAATCAGCCCCAGCATTTT. It codes for CASSSTGDMSNQPQHF.

The V and J genes are TRBV6-5 and TRBJ1-2, with D maybe TRBD1 (6 bases). Trimming cost V 0 bases and J 7 bases, with 12 bases left between them. The CDR3 consists of 14 residues. Germline CDR1 MNHEY, CDR2 SVGAGI. CDR3 loop: CASSYSGTYVGYTF. The CDR3 coding sequence is TGTGCCAGCAGTTACTCTGGGACATATGTTGGCTACACCTTC.

The chain joins TRBV18 to TRBJ1-1; D might be TRBD1 (6 bases). This CDR3 has 17 amino acids. V shed 2 bases and J shed 3 bases, with 19 bases lying between them. Germline V gene data show CDR1 as KGHSH and CDR2 as LQKENI. The CDR3 coding sequence is TGTGCCAGCTCACCATTGGGCAGGGGAAGCGTAGACACTGAAGCTTTCTTT. Amino acids: CASSPLGRGSVDTEAFF.

This clone was seen more than once but under ten times. V and J are TRBV11-2 and TRBJ2-1, with 14 positions matching TRBD2. The CDR3 is made up of 13 amino acids. Germline V gives CDR1 SGHAT, CDR2 FQNNGV. J gave up 14 bases and V 4 bases, and 4 bases lay outside the gene matches. This CDR3 reads CASSSSGLAGEFF. The CDR3 nucleotides read TGTGCCAGCAGCTCGTCGGGACTAGCGGGGGAGTTCTTC.

The chain couples TRBV6-6 to TRBJ2-6, with TRBD1 as a possible D gene (7 bases). V dropped 5 bases and J dropped 4 bases, with 18 bases sitting between them. Germline values: CDR1 MNHNY, CDR2 SVGAGI (reference sequence). CDR3 length: 17 amino acids. In nucleotides, the CDR3 is TGTGCCAGCAGTCTCCGGAGGGGACAGACAGGGGCCAACGTCCTGACTTTC. Its protein is CASSLRRGQTGANVLTF.

J is TRBJ1-1 and V is TRBV6-5; 11 bases line up with TRBD1. With V trimmed by 9 bases and J by 5 bases, 11 bases remained unmatched. Per the germline V gene, CDR1 is MNHEY and CDR2 is SVGAGI. The CDR3 totals 15 residues. The CDR3 loop is CASNSPGTGGTEAFF. The CDR3 coding sequence is TGTGCCAGTAATTCCCCGGGGACAGGGGGTACTGAAGCTTTCTTT.

This clone has just a few counts. The V call is TRBV10-3, the J call TRBJ1-1; no firm D call. There are 13 residues in the CDR3. Germline V gene sequence: CDR1 ENHRY, CDR2 SYGVKD. The ends were cut back, 5 bases at V and 1 base at J, with 8 bases in the middle. The DNA of the CDR3 is TGTGCCATCAGTCGTCCCGGGAACACTGAAGCTTTCTTT. Its translation is CAISRPGNTEAFF.

V usage is TRBV7-2 and J usage is TRBJ2-7; TRBD2 is a possible D gene (6 bases). From germline, CDR1 is SGHTA and CDR2 FQGNSA. V dropped 8 bases and J dropped 12 bases, with 23 bases sitting between them. The CDR3 runs to 13 residues. The CDR3 sequence: CASWGGDVFGLYF. In nucleotides, the CDR3 is TGTGCCAGCTGGGGCGGGGACGTATTCGGGTTGTACTTC. Full variable domain (rest looked up from reference TRBV7-2 and TRBJ2-7): GAGVSQSPSNKVTEKGKDVELRCDPISGHTALYWYRQSLGQGLEFLIYFQGNSAPDKSGLPSDRFSAERTGGSVSTLTIQRTQQEDSAVYLCASWGGDVFGLYFGPGTRLTVT.

The genes are TRBV12-3 or TRBV12-4 and TRBJ2-7, with no clear D. This CDR3 is built from 12 residues. The V and J ends lost 7 bases and 2 bases respectively, with 9 bases between them. The chain's CDR3 is CASTSEPYEQYF. The CDR3 nucleotides are TGTGCCAGCACGAGTGAGCCCTACGAGCAGTACTTC.

This chain uses TRBV25-1 with TRBJ2-7, with TRBD1 matching 9 bases. Germline-derived CDR1 and CDR2 are MGHDK and SYGVNS. Trimming took 6 bases from V and 5 from J; bases not matched to a gene: 14. The CDR3 is 16 amino acids. The CDR3 spells CASSALQGAKTDEQYF. The CDR3, as DNA: TGTGCCAGCAGCGCACTACAGGGGGCGAAGACCGACGAGCAGTACTTC.

The chain combines TRBV12-3 or TRBV12-4 with TRBJ2-5; 8 bases match TRBD2. Losses at the gene ends were 7 bases for V and 7 bases for J; bases not matched to a gene: 8. CDR3 length equals 13 residues. CDR3 region: CASTLAGTRTQYF. DNA for the CDR3: TGTGCCAGCACCTTAGCGGGGACACGGACCCAGTACTTC.